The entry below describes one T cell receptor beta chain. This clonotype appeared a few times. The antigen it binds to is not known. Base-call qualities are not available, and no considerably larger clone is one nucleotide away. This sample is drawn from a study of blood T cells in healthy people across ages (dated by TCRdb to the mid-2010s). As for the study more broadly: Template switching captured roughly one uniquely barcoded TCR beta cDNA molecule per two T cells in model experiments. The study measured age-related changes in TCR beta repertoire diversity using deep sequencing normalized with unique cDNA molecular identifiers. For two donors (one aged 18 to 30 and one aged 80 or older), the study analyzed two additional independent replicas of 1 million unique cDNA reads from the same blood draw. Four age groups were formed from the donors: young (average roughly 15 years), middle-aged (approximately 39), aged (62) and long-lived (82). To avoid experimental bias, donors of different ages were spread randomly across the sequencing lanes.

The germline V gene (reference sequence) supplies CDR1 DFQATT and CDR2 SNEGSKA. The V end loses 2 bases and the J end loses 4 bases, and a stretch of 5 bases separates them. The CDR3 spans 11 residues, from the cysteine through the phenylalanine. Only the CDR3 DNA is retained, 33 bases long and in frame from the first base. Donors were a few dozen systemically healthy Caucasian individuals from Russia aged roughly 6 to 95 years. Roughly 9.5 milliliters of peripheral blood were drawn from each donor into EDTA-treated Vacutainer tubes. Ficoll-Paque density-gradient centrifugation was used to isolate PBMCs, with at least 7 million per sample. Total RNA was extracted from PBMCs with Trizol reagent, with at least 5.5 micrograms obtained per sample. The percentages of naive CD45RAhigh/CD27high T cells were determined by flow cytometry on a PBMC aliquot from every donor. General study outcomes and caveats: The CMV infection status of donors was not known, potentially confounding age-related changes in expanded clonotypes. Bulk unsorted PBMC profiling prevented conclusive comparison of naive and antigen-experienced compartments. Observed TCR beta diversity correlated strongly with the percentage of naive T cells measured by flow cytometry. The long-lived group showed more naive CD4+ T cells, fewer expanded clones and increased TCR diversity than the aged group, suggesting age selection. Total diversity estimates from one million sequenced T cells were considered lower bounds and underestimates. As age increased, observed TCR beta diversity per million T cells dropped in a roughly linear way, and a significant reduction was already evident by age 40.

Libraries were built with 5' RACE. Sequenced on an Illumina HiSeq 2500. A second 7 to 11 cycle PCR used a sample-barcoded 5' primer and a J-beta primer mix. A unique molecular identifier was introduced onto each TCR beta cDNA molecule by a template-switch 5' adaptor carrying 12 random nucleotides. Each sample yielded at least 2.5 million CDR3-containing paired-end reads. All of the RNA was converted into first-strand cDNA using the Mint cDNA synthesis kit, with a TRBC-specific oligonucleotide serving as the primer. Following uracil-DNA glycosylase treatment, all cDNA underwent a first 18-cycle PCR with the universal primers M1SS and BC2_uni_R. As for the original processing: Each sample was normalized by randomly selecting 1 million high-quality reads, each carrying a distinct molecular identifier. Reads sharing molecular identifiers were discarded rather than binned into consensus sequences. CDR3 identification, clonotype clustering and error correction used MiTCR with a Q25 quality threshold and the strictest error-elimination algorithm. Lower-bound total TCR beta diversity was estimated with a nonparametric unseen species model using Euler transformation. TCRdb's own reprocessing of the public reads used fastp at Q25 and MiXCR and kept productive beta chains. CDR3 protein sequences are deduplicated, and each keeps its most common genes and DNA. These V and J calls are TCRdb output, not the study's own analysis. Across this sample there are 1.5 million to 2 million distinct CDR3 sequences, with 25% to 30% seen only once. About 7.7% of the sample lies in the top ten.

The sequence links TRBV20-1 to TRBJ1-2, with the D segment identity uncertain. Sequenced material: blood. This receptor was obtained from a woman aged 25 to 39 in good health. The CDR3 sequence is CSARKSYGYTF. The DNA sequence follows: TGCAGTGCTAGAAAGAGCTATGGCTACACCTTC.